This entry concerns a single TCR beta chain. Its matching antigen is unknown. In the ViraFEST assay, antigen-specific CD4+ clonotypes were identified by expansion after peptide-pool stimulation. Subsequent to a culture period of more than 8 days, CD4+ T cells were isolated. The person acquired a PCR-confirmed SARS-CoV-2 infection between March and December 2020. Every well got fewer than 2.5 million PBMC, which were grown with 8.5 to 10 IU/ml IL-2 and approximately 9.7 ug/ml peptides. HIV-1 Nef peptides, pooled, formed the negative control culture. The data belong to a study of vaccination effects on CD4 cells after COVID-19. Study-wide background: A couple of convalescent pre-vaccine samples were taken 142 and 148 days post-diagnosis.

Assay: immunoSEQ multiplex PCR; the TCRdb copy retains only in-frame clones and omits some. The table records 55,000 to 90,000 clones, over 65% of them present only once. Germline V lookup: CDR1 KGHDR, CDR2 SFDVKD. The CDR3 contains 15 residues. With V trimmed by 2 bases and J by 4 bases, 4 bases remained unmatched. Notes on the study in general: Clones induced by infection and by vaccine showed marked clonal contraction late after vaccination.

The chain employs TRBV24-1 and TRBJ1-2; 9 nucleotides match TRBD1. The specimen comprised CD4+ T cells from PBMCs cultured with HIV peptides, sampled before COVID-19 vaccination. Stated subset: HIV-1 Nef peptide pool negative control/reference culture. This TCR derives from a human donor who had a prior SARS-CoV-2 infection. This CDR3 is CATSDSQGAGYGYTF. CDR3 nucleotides: TGTGCCACCAGTGATTCACAGGGGGCTGGCTATGGCTACACCTTC.